A selection of T cell receptor beta chains follows, all from one sample in a study of cytomegalovirus exposure and HLA in healthy donors. Assay used: immunoSEQ multiplex PCR; TCRdb lists only in-frame clones, some missing. The sample has 200,000 to 250,000 clones, 70% to 80% seen once. Material for sequencing was PBMCs. These receptors came from a woman in her 30s in good health and CMV-seronegative. The CDR3 runs from the conserved cysteine through the conserved F or W. The D gene is left open where the match is weak. The listing skips clone size in some rows; elsewhere it reads once, few, many or a size class.

V gene: TRBV5-4
CDR3 length: 11
J gene: TRBJ2-3
D gene: .
clone size: .
CDR3 protein: CASSPGNTQYF
CDR3 DNA: TGTGCCAGCAGCCCCGGGAATACGCAGTATTTT

V gene: TRBV27
CDR3 length: 13
J gene: TRBJ2-7
D gene: TRBD1
clone size: .
CDR3 protein: CASSFQGAREQYF
CDR3 DNA: TGTGCCAGCAGTTTTCAGGGGGCTCGGGAGCAGTACTTC

V gene: TRBV6-5
CDR3 length: 14
J gene: TRBJ1-2
D gene: .
clone size: few
CDR3 protein: CASSDDTYNYGYTF
CDR3 DNA: TGTGCCAGCAGTGATGACACATATAACTATGGCTACACCTTC

V gene: TRBV6-5
CDR3 length: 13
J gene: TRBJ2-5
D gene: .
clone size: .
CDR3 protein: CASSSYGGETQYF
CDR3 DNA: TGTGCCAGCAGTTCCTATGGGGGGGAGACCCAGTACTTC

V gene: TRBV6-5
CDR3 length: 15
J gene: TRBJ1-5
D gene: .
clone size: .
CDR3 protein: CASREFLRGNQPQHF
CDR3 DNA: TGTGCCAGCAGAGAATTCTTACGCGGCAATCAGCCCCAGCATTTT

V gene: TRBV6-6
CDR3 length: 15
J gene: TRBJ1-1
D gene: .
clone size: .
CDR3 protein: CASVQAVSMNTEAFF
CDR3 DNA: TGTGCCAGCGTACAGGCGGTTTCCATGAACACTGAAGCTTTCTTT

V gene: TRBV18
CDR3 length: 14
J gene: TRBJ2-5
D gene: .
clone size: .
CDR3 protein: CASSPPLGRETQYF
CDR3 DNA: TGTGCCAGCTCACCACCGTTGGGGCGCGAGACCCAGTACTTC

V gene: TRBV6-5
CDR3 length: 15
J gene: TRBJ2-7
D gene: TRBD1
clone size: .
CDR3 protein: CASSLPGQGSYEQYF
CDR3 DNA: TGTGCCAGCAGTTTACCGGGACAGGGATCCTACGAGCAGTACTTC

V gene: TRBV6-1
CDR3 length: 15
J gene: TRBJ1-1
D gene: TRBD1
clone size: .
CDR3 protein: CASTDRGGLNSEAFF
CDR3 DNA: TGTGCCAGCACGGACAGGGGTGGTTTAAACTCCGAAGCTTTCTTT

V gene: TRBV19
CDR3 length: 17
J gene: TRBJ2-3
D gene: TRBD2
clone size: .
CDR3 protein: CASSIASRGGHTDTQYF
CDR3 DNA: TGTGCCAGTAGTATAGCGTCGCGGGGGGGCCACACAGATACGCAGTATTTT

V gene: TRBV15
CDR3 length: 18
J gene: TRBJ2-1
D gene: TRBD2
clone size: .
CDR3 protein: CATSRVGSLGTSGASRFF
CDR3 DNA: TGTGCCACCAGCAGAGTGGGAAGTCTGGGGACTAGCGGGGCCTCGAGGTTCTTC

V gene: TRBV7-9
CDR3 length: 14
J gene: TRBJ2-7
D gene: .
clone size: few
CDR3 protein: CASSPRQSSYEQYF
CDR3 DNA: TGTGCCAGCAGCCCCCGACAGAGCTCCTACGAGCAGTACTTC

V gene: TRBV10-2
CDR3 length: 14
J gene: TRBJ1-3
D gene: .
clone size: .
CDR3 protein: CASSSPAGGNTIYF
CDR3 DNA: TGCGCCAGCAGTAGTCCAGCGGGTGGAAACACCATATATTTT

V gene: TRBV2
CDR3 length: 16
J gene: TRBJ2-7
D gene: TRBD2
clone size: .
CDR3 protein: CANGLADLTVSYEQYF
CDR3 DNA: TGTGCCAACGGACTAGCGGACCTAACCGTCTCCTACGAGCAGTACTTC

V gene: TRBV2
CDR3 length: 15
J gene: TRBJ1-3
D gene: TRBD1
clone size: .
CDR3 protein: CASRGTGARGNTIYF
CDR3 DNA: TGTGCCAGCAGAGGAACAGGGGCCAGGGGAAACACCATATATTTT

V gene: TRBV29-1
CDR3 length: 14
J gene: TRBJ1-1
D gene: .
clone size: few
CDR3 protein: CSVAYRVRSTEAFF
CDR3 DNA: TGCAGCGTGGCGTACAGGGTGAGGAGCACTGAAGCTTTCTTT

V gene: TRBV7-6
CDR3 length: 14
J gene: TRBJ2-2
D gene: .
clone size: once
CDR3 protein: CASSFQGPLGELFF
CDR3 DNA: TGTGCCAGCAGCTTCCAGGGCCCCCTGGGGGAGCTGTTTTTT

V gene: TRBV11-3
CDR3 length: 14
J gene: TRBJ1-1
D gene: .
clone size: .
CDR3 protein: CASSSLAGSTEAFF
CDR3 DNA: TGTGCCAGCAGCTCTCTCGCGGGGAGCACTGAAGCTTTCTTT

V gene: TRBV11-2
CDR3 length: 16
J gene: TRBJ2-1
D gene: .
clone size: .
CDR3 protein: CASSPRSQGGLLEQFF
CDR3 DNA: TGTGCCAGCAGCCCTAGGTCGCAGGGAGGACTACTTGAGCAGTTCTTC

V gene: TRBV30
CDR3 length: 15
J gene: TRBJ2-5
D gene: TRBD2
clone size: .
CDR3 protein: CAWRLAGAYQETQYF
CDR3 DNA: TGTGCCTGGAGGCTAGCGGGGGCTTACCAAGAGACCCAGTACTTC

V gene: TRBV5-5
CDR3 length: 15
J gene: TRBJ2-7
D gene: .
clone size: .
CDR3 protein: CASSLSTGFPYEQYF
CDR3 DNA: TGTGCCAGCAGCCTGTCAACAGGGTTCCCCTACGAGCAGTACTTC

V gene: TRBV2
CDR3 length: 16
J gene: TRBJ1-5
D gene: .
clone size: few
CDR3 protein: CASRRVFGTPNQPQHF
CDR3 DNA: TGTGCCAGCAGGAGGGTTTTCGGGACACCAAATCAGCCCCAGCATTTT

V gene: TRBV5-8
CDR3 length: 18
J gene: TRBJ1-1
D gene: TRBD1
clone size: .
CDR3 protein: CASSTLGQGWGSDTEAFF
CDR3 DNA: TGTGCCAGCAGCACCCTAGGACAGGGGTGGGGTTCGGACACTGAAGCTTTCTTT

V gene: TRBV11-1
CDR3 length: 15
J gene: TRBJ1-1
D gene: TRBD1
clone size: .
CDR3 protein: CASSLEGQVSTEAFF
CDR3 DNA: TGTGCCAGCAGCTTAGAAGGACAGGTGTCCACTGAAGCTTTCTTT

V gene: TRBV5-6
CDR3 length: 14
J gene: TRBJ2-2
D gene: .
clone size: .
CDR3 protein: CASRPQGFTGELFF
CDR3 DNA: TGTGCCAGCAGACCCCAGGGGTTCACCGGGGAGCTGTTTTTT

V gene: TRBV7-6
CDR3 length: 16
J gene: TRBJ2-2
D gene: TRBD1
clone size: .
CDR3 protein: CASSSTGQGWTGELFF
CDR3 DNA: TGTGCCAGCAGCTCCACGGGACAGGGATGGACCGGGGAGCTGTTTTTT

V gene: TRBV19
CDR3 length: 15
J gene: TRBJ2-7
D gene: TRBD1
clone size: few
CDR3 protein: CASSPGQGPSYEQYF
CDR3 DNA: TGTGCCAGTAGTCCCGGACAGGGTCCCTCCTACGAGCAGTACTTC

V gene: TRBV6-6
CDR3 length: 14
J gene: TRBJ2-7
D gene: TRBD2
clone size: .
CDR3 protein: CASTGLAGVYEQYF
CDR3 DNA: TGTGCCAGCACCGGACTAGCGGGAGTCTACGAGCAGTACTTC

V gene: TRBV7-2
CDR3 length: 14
J gene: TRBJ2-3
D gene: .
clone size: .
CDR3 protein: CASSLLRLTDTQYF
CDR3 DNA: TGTGCCAGCAGCCTCCTAAGACTCACAGATACGCAGTATTTT

V gene: TRBV11-2
CDR3 length: 14
J gene: TRBJ1-1
D gene: .
clone size: once
CDR3 protein: CASSLVGQGIEAFF
CDR3 DNA: TGTGCCAGCAGCTTAGTGGGCCAGGGAATTGAAGCTTTCTTT

V gene: TRBV2
CDR3 length: 19
J gene: TRBJ1-2
D gene: .
clone size: .
CDR3 protein: CASSRFAPRDYLANYGYTF
CDR3 DNA: TGTGCCAGCAGCCGGTTTGCCCCCAGGGATTACTTAGCTAACTATGGCTACACCTTC

V gene: TRBV7-6
CDR3 length: 17
J gene: TRBJ1-1
D gene: .
clone size: .
CDR3 protein: CASSLGSAGAGRPEAFF
CDR3 DNA: TGTGCCAGCAGCTTAGGGTCTGCGGGGGCAGGGAGGCCTGAAGCTTTCTTT

V gene: TRBV18
CDR3 length: 14
J gene: TRBJ2-5
D gene: .
clone size: .
CDR3 protein: CASSPLTLQETQYF
CDR3 DNA: TGTGCCAGCTCACCATTAACTCTCCAAGAGACCCAGTACTTC

V gene: TRBV27
CDR3 length: 16
J gene: TRBJ1-2
D gene: .
clone size: .
CDR3 protein: CASSFPLGHPHYGYTF
CDR3 DNA: TGTGCCAGCAGCTTCCCCTTGGGCCACCCTCACTATGGCTACACCTTC

V gene: TRBV2
CDR3 length: 14
J gene: TRBJ1-5
D gene: .
clone size: .
CDR3 protein: CASSGQYSNQPQHF
CDR3 DNA: TGTGCCAGCAGCGGACAGTATAGCAATCAGCCCCAGCATTTT

V gene: TRBV7-3
CDR3 length: 13
J gene: TRBJ1-1
D gene: .
clone size: .
CDR3 protein: CASSLNTLGEAFF
CDR3 DNA: TGTGCCAGCAGCTTAAATACTCTTGGTGAAGCTTTCTTT

V gene: TRBV27
CDR3 length: 12
J gene: TRBJ2-7
D gene: .
clone size: .
CDR3 protein: CASSLRGYEQYF
CDR3 DNA: TGTGCCAGCAGTTTAAGAGGGTACGAGCAGTACTTC

V gene: TRBV9
CDR3 length: 18
J gene: TRBJ2-2
D gene: TRBD2
clone size: .
CDR3 protein: CASSVGLAGGRGTGELFF
CDR3 DNA: TGTGCCAGCAGCGTAGGACTAGCGGGGGGGCGTGGCACCGGGGAGCTGTTTTTT

V gene: TRBV7-9
CDR3 length: 14
J gene: TRBJ2-7
D gene: TRBD1
clone size: .
CDR3 protein: CASRGGRQGDEQYF
CDR3 DNA: TGTGCCAGCAGGGGGGGGCGACAGGGGGACGAGCAGTACTTC

V gene: TRBV11-2
CDR3 length: 14
J gene: TRBJ2-3
D gene: .
clone size: .
CDR3 protein: CASSPGGSGDTQYF
CDR3 DNA: TGTGCCAGCAGCCCCGGTGGTAGTGGAGATACGCAGTATTTT

V gene: TRBV19
CDR3 length: 13
J gene: TRBJ1-2
D gene: .
clone size: .
CDR3 protein: CASSLGGNYGYTF
CDR3 DNA: TGTGCCAGTAGCCTGGGAGGCAACTATGGCTACACCTTC

V gene: TRBV19
CDR3 length: 13
J gene: TRBJ2-5
D gene: .
clone size: .
CDR3 protein: CASRRATKETQYF
CDR3 DNA: TGTGCCAGTAGAAGAGCGACGAAAGAGACCCAGTACTTC

V gene: TRBV30
CDR3 length: 12
J gene: TRBJ2-7
D gene: .
clone size: .
CDR3 protein: CAWSGRGDEQYF
CDR3 DNA: TGTGCCTGGAGTGGGAGGGGAGACGAGCAGTACTTC

V gene: TRBV7-8
CDR3 length: 15
J gene: TRBJ2-1
D gene: TRBD2
clone size: .
CDR3 protein: CASSLAGGRLNEQFF
CDR3 DNA: TGTGCCAGCAGCTTAGCCGGGGGGAGGCTGAATGAGCAGTTCTTC

V gene: TRBV7-2
CDR3 length: 15
J gene: TRBJ1-3
D gene: TRBD1
clone size: .
CDR3 protein: CASSPGTGAGNTIYF
CDR3 DNA: TGTGCCAGCAGCCCAGGGACAGGCGCTGGAAACACCATATATTTT

V gene: TRBV4-1
CDR3 length: 15
J gene: TRBJ2-1
D gene: TRBD1
clone size: .
CDR3 protein: CASSQPGQGSNEQFF
CDR3 DNA: TGCGCCAGCAGCCAACCCGGACAGGGGTCTAATGAGCAGTTCTTC

V gene: TRBV15
CDR3 length: 14
J gene: TRBJ1-2
D gene: TRBD1
clone size: .
CDR3 protein: CATSRGTGRRSYTF
CDR3 DNA: TGTGCCACCAGCAGAGGGACAGGGCGTAGGAGCTACACCTTC

V gene: TRBV20-1
CDR3 length: 10
J gene: TRBJ2-5
D gene: .
clone size: .
CDR3 protein: CSALGGTQYF
CDR3 DNA: TGCAGTGCTTTAGGAGGGACTCAGTACTTC

V gene: TRBV5-4
CDR3 length: 14
J gene: TRBJ1-6
D gene: .
clone size: .
CDR3 protein: CASSGGYGGSPLHF
CDR3 DNA: TGTGCCAGCAGCGGAGGCTATGGTGGTTCACCCCTCCACTTT

V gene: TRBV18
CDR3 length: 16
J gene: TRBJ2-7
D gene: TRBD2
clone size: .
CDR3 protein: CASSQNSGGPPDEQYF
CDR3 DNA: TGTGCCAGCTCCCAAAATAGCGGGGGACCCCCGGACGAGCAGTACTTC